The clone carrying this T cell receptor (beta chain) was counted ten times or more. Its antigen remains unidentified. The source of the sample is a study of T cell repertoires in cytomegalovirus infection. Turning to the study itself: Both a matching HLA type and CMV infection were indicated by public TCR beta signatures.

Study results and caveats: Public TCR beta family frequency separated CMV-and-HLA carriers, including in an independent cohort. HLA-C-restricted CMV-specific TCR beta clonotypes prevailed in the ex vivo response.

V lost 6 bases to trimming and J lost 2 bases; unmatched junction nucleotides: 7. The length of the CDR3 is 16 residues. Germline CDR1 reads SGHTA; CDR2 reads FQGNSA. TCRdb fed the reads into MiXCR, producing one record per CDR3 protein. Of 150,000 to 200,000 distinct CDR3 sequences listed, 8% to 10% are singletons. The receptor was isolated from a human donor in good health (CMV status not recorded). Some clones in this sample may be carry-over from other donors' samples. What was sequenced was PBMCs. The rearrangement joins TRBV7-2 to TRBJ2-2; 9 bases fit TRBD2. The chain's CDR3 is CASREAGGSNTGELFF. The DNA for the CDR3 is TGTGCCAGCAGAGAAGCGGGGGGATCTAACACCGGGGAGCTGTTTTTT.